Below, 2 T cell receptor beta chains from the same sample are listed, as sequenced in a study of blood T cell repertoires in COVID-19. Method: immunoSEQ multiplex PCR; TCRdb's copy keeps in-frame clones and lacks some. Of 250,000 to 350,000 clones in the sample, nearly 90% were seen once. The sample comprised PBMCs or T cells enriched from blood (not recorded which). These TCRs come from a woman aged 45-65 years who had been exposed to COVID-19.

A single count supports this clone. The V call is TRBV9, the J call TRBJ2-1, with 7 nucleotides matching TRBD2. The length of the CDR3 is 17 residues. Trimming took 3 bases from V and 1 from J; bases not matched to a gene: 10. Germline CDR1 SGDLS, CDR2 YYNGEE. The CDR3 reads CASSGPPSGGSYNEQFF. Written as DNA, the CDR3 is TGTGCCAGCAGCGGCCCTCCCTCCGGGGGGTCCTACAATGAGCAGTTCTTC.

The chain combines TRBV5-5 with TRBJ1-2, with a weak D call TRBD1 (6 bases). Trimming pared 2 bases from V and 2 bases from J, leaving 13 bases between. Germline V gene data show CDR1 as SGHKS and CDR2 as YYEKEE (reference sequence). The CDR3 contains 15 residues. CDR3 sequence: CASSFRTDINYGYTF. The CDR3 bases are TGTGCCAGCAGCTTCCGGACAGACATAAACTATGGCTACACCTTC.